Listed below are T cell receptor beta chains from one sample, sequenced in a study of T-cell reconstitution after alpha-beta-depleted transplantation in children. MiXCR was run by TCRdb on the PCR reads, yielding one entry per CDR3 protein. This sample has 700,000 to 950,000 distinct CDR3 sequences, with around 17% found just once. The input for sequencing was PBMCs, mostly from graft donor cells, taken 360 days after TCRalphabeta/CD19-depleted stem cell transplant. Receptors were obtained from a male patient aged 10-17 years who had a stem cell transplant for acute lymphoblastic leukemia, so the T cells may come from the graft donor. Both conserved end residues are part of each CDR3. A D gene is named only where the DNA matches it firmly. Expanded clones get a size class; other rows say once, few or many, or leave the size out.

clone_size,d_call,v_call,j_call,cdr3_nt,cdr3_aa
many,-,TRBV20-1,TRBJ1-4,TGCAGTGCTAGAGAGGTGTACGGCAGAACAACTAATGAAAAACTGTTTTTT,CSAREVYGRTTNEKLFF
-,-,TRBV9,TRBJ1-5,TGTGCCAGCAGCGTAGTGGGGGATAGCAATCAGCCCCAGCATTTT,CASSVVGDSNQPQHF
few,-,TRBV12-3/TRBV12-4,TRBJ2-7,TGTGCCAGCAGTTCCCCGGAGGGGCCCTCGAGTGGAAAATCCTACGAGCAGTACTTC,CASSSPEGPSSGKSYEQYF
many,TRBD2,TRBV9,TRBJ2-1,TGCGCCAGCAGCGGGACTAGCGGGAGCTACAATGAGCAGTTCTTC,CASSGTSGSYNEQFF
few,-,TRBV29-1,TRBJ2-2,TGCAGCGTACTAGGACACCCCACCGGGGAGCTGTTTTTT,CSVLGHPTGELFF
many,-,TRBV24-1,TRBJ2-7,TGTGCCACCAGTGACCGGGGATGGGTTCGGGAGCAGTACTTC,CATSDRGWVREQYF
few,-,TRBV15,TRBJ2-7,TGTGCCACCAGCAGAGAGGGCAGGGTCCTGAACGAGCAGTACTTC,CATSREGRVLNEQYF
few,-,TRBV15,TRBJ2-4,TGTGCCACCAGCAGAGATCGAGGAGAGAACATTCAGTACTTC,CATSRDRGENIQYF
few,TRBD1,TRBV7-2,TRBJ2-2,TGTGCCAGCAGCTTATTCGTGCCAGGGGGAATTAACGCAAGGTTATACACCGGGGAGCTGTTTTTT,CASSLFVPGGINARLYTGELFF
few,-,TRBV20-1,TRBJ2-2,TGCAGTGCTAACCGGGGCTACACCGGGGAGCTGTTTTTT,CSANRGYTGELFF
-,TRBD1,TRBV7-2,TRBJ1-1,TGTGCCAGCAGCTCTTTTGACAGGGACGAGGTGAACACTGAAGCTTTCTTT,CASSSFDRDEVNTEAFF
many,TRBD2,TRBV25-1,TRBJ2-7,TGTGCCAGCGAAGGACTAGCTGCCCACGAGCAGTACTTC,CASEGLAAHEQYF
-,TRBD1,TRBV7-6,TRBJ2-7,TGTGCCAGCAGCTCCTTCCTGACAGGGGGTGGCTACGAGCAGTACTTC,CASSSFLTGGGYEQYF
few,-,TRBV12-3/TRBV12-4,TRBJ2-2,TGTGCCAGCAGGTCCCCTACGACAGCCCTACCGAACACCGGGGAGCTGTTTTTT,CASRSPTTALPNTGELFF
many,TRBD2,TRBV2,TRBJ2-3,TGTGCCAGCGCGGCTAGCGGTACAGATACGCAGTATTTT,CASAASGTDTQYF
once,-,TRBV20-1,TRBJ2-3,TGCAGTGCTAGAGATCTCCAAGCGGGCTTCAGCACAGATACGCAGTATTTT,CSARDLQAGFSTDTQYF